This T cell receptor (beta chain) was captured by sequencing in a study of T-cell memory formation after mild COVID-19. Whole-study results and caveats: Clones which contracted sat mainly in CM and EM if CD4+, and in EMRA if CD8+.

The TCR alpha and TCR beta cDNA libraries, bearing sample barcodes and UMIs, were generated by 5'RACE using constant-segment primers. In TCRdb, the 5' RACE reads were re-called with MiXCR into one record per CDR3 protein. The data hold 200,000 to 250,000 distinct CDR3 sequences, with over 9% observed a single time. A remark on this clonotype: Its antigen is still unknown.

This CDR3 region has 16 residues. The sequence came from a young man who had mild COVID-19 (a few samples of this study predate the infection). Cell type and time point are not known. The genes are TRBV21-1 and TRBJ2-2; TRBD1 reflects the table's D call only, with no check against the DNA. TRBV21-1 is shown as a pseudogene. Sequenced sample: PBMCs or a T cell subset sorted from them (not recorded which). CDR3 region: CASSFRTGADTGELFF. Here the CDR3 DNA reads TGTGCCAGCAGCTTCCGGACAGGGGCGGACACCGGGGAGCTGTTTTTT.